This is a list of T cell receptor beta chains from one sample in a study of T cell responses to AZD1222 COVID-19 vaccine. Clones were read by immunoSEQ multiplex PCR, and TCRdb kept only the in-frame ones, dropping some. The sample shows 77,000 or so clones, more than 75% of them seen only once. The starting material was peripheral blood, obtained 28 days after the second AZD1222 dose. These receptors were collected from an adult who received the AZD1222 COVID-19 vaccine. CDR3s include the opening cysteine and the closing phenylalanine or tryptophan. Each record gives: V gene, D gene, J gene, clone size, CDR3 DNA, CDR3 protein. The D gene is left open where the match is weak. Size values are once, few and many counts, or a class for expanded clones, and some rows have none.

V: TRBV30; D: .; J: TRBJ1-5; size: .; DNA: TGTGCCTGGGGTATTGGGGGAAATAGCAATCAGCCCCAGCATTTT; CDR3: CAWGIGGNSNQPQHF
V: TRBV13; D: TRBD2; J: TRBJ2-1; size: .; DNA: TGTGCCAGCAGCTTCGGCGGGGGGGCACTCTACAATGAGCAGTTCTTC; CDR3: CASSFGGGALYNEQFF
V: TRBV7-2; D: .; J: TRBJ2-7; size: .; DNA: TGTGCCAGCAGCTTAGGGTTCTCCTACGAGCAGTACTTC; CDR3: CASSLGFSYEQYF
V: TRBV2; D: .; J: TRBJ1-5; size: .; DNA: TGTGCCAGCAGAGACCCGGGGGAGCCTCAGCCCCAGCATTTT; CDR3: CASRDPGEPQPQHF
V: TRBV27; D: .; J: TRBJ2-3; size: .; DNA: TGTGCCAGCAGTCTCAACGCCGTAGTTCATACGCAGTATTTT; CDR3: CASSLNAVVHTQYF
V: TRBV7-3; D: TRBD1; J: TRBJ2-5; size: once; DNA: TGTGCCAGCAGACTTAACGGACAGGGCCACGAGACCCAGTACTTC; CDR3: CASRLNGQGHETQYF
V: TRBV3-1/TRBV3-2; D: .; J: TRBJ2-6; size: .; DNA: TGTGCCAGCAGCCAAGAGGGAATTTGGGCCAACGTCCTGACTTTC; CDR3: CASSQEGIWANVLTF
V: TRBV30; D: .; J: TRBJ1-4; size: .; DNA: TGTGCCTGGAGTGGCACGAGGCTCGGTGAAGAAAAACTGTTTTTT; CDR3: CAWSGTRLGEEKLFF
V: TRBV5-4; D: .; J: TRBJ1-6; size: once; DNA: TGTGCCAGCAGCGCCACCGGGGACGGAAGTTCACCCCTCCACTTT; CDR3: CASSATGDGSSPLHF
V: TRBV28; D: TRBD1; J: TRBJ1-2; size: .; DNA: TGTGCCAGCACCTCCGAAGGACAGGGGTACTATGGCTACACCTTC; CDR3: CASTSEGQGYYGYTF
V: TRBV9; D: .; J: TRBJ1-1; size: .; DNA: TGTGCCAGCAGCGTAGCGTCGAACACTGAAGCTTTCTTT; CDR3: CASSVASNTEAFF
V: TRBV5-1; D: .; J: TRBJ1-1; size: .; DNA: TGCGCCAGCAGCCGGCAATTGGGAGGGGACGGTGAAGCTTTCTTT; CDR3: CASSRQLGGDGEAFF
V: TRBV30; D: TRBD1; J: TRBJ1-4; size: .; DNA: TGTGCCTGGAGCAGCGGGACAGGCCGAACTAATGAAAAACTGTTTTTT; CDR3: CAWSSGTGRTNEKLFF
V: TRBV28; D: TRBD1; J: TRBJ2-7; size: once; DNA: TGTGCCAGCAGGTCCACCCCGTGGGACAGAAGCTACGAGCAGTACTTC; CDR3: CASRSTPWDRSYEQYF
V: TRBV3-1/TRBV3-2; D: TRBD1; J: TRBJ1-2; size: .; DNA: TGTGCCAGCAGCCCTCGGACAGGCGATTACTATGGCTACACCTTC; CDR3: CASSPRTGDYYGYTF
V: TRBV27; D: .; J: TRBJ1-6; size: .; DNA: TGTGCCAGCTCAACATACAGGGATAATTCACCCCTCCACTTT; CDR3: CASSTYRDNSPLHF
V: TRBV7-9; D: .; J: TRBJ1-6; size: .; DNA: TGTGCCATAAACCGAGGCGACAGCTCCTATAATTCACCCCTCCACTTT; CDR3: CAINRGDSSYNSPLHF
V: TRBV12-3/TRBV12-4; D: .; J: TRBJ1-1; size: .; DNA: TGTGCCAGCAGTTTAGGAGACATGGCTTTCTTT; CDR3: CASSLGDMAFF
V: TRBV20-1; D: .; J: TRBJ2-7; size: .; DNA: TGCAGTGCTATGACTCGGGTAGAGCAGTACTTC; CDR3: CSAMTRVEQYF
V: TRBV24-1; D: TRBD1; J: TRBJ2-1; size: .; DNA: TGTGCCACCAGTGATGCTTTAACAGGGGGAGGCAATGAGCAGTTCTTC; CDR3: CATSDALTGGGNEQFF
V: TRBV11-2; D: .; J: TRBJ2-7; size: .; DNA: TGTGCCAGCAGCTTAGATCTCCCACTCTCCTACGAGCAGTACTTC; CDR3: CASSLDLPLSYEQYF
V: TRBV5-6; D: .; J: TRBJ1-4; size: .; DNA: TGTGCCAGCAGCTTGAGAGGGAGCGTCGAAAAACTGTTTTTT; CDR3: CASSLRGSVEKLFF
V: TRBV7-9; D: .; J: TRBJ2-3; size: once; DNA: TGTGCCAGCAGCTTAGTATCTACAGATACGCAGTATTTT; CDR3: CASSLVSTDTQYF